This T cell receptor beta chain emerged from a study of T cells in localized non-small cell lung cancer. The germline gives CDR1 MDHEN, CDR2 SYDVKM. Between the trimmed V and J ends, which lost 1 base and 6 bases, there was a span of 15 bases. The CDR3 is 15 residues long. Regarding this clone: Its specificity is unknown.

Measured with immunoSEQ multiplex PCR; TCRdb has only the in-frame clones, and not every one. The sample records roughly 76,000 clones, around three quarters being singletons. Study-level findings and limits: Sequencing covered just one tumor region, so heterogeneity cannot be ruled out. In adjacent lung appeared a median around 57 of the top 100 tumor clones. Longer overall survival was associated with a higher density of T cells in the blood. Peak T cell clonality was found in uninvolved adjacent lung, exceeding tumor.

The TCR originated in a man between 40 and 75 years old with stage II squamous cell lung carcinoma. Specimen: PBMCs, collected before any cancer treatment. V and J are TRBV28 and TRBJ1-2; D unresolved. The CDR3 nucleotides read TGTGCCAGCAGTTTATATTACGGGTTGGCGAATGGCTACACCTTC. It codes for CASSLYYGLANGYTF.